The TCR beta chain under discussion was sequenced for a study of cytomegalovirus exposure and HLA in healthy donors. Whole-study findings and limits: The study listed under 200 cytomegalovirus-associated TCR beta chains.

V was clipped by 0 bases and J by 0 bases; unmatched bases: 6. CDR1 is SGHRS, CDR2 YFSETQ, per germline. The CDR3 runs 16 residues. 13 Jbeta primers and 60 Vbeta primers were used for the PCR. Some clones are missing from TCRdb's copy, which holds only in-frame ones; the method was immunoSEQ multiplex PCR. This table holds roughly 120,000 clones, 74% found once. This clone was seen only a few times. Its antigen is undetermined. This chain connects TRBV5-1 to TRBJ2-7, with 7 nucleotides matching TRBD1. The sample was PBMCs. The sequence was collected from a woman aged 50 to 65 in good health and CMV-seropositive. Here the CDR3 reads CASSLDGTAFSYEQYF. In nucleotides, the CDR3 is TGCGCCAGCAGCTTGGATGGGACAGCCTTCTCCTACGAGCAGTACTTC.